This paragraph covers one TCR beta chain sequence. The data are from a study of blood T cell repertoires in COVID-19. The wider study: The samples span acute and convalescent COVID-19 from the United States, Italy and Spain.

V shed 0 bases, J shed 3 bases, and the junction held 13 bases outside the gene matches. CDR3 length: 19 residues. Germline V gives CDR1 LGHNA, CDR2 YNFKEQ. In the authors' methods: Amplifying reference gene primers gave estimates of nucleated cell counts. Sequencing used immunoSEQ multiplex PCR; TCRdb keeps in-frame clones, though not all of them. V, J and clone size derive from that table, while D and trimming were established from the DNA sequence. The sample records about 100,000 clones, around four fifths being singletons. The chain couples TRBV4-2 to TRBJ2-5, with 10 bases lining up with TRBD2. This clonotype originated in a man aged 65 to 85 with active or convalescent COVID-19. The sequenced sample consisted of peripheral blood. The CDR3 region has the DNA TGTGCCAGCAGCCAAGAGGGGCTAGCGGGAGAGGAGGGAAAAGAGACCCAGTACTTC. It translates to CASSQEGLAGEEGKETQYF.